The clone carrying this TCR beta chain occurred many times. The antigen remains unidentified. This record comes from a study of T cells in Graves' hyperthyroidism and ophthalmopathy. Trimming took off 8 bases at V and 7 bases at J, with 11 bases between the two ends. Germline V CDR1 and CDR2: SNHLY, FYNNEI. This CDR3 comprises 12 residues. It was considered stable Graves' hyperthyroidism when ophthalmopathy did not progress within 18 months. Overall study results and limits: Before onset, ophthalmopathy was predicted by the model a median approximately 6.7 months earlier. Peripheral blood also featured most of the thyroid clonotypes expanded above 0.001.

TCR beta CDR3 regions were amplified from RNA. The TCR CDR3 first-round RT-PCR relied on the HTBI primer set. TCRdb used MiXCR to reprocess the multiplex PCR reads, holding one entry per CDR3 protein. The sample records 600,000 to 650,000 distinct CDR3 sequences, around 15% being singletons. This clonotype originated in a woman aged 25 to 39 with Graves' hyperthyroidism. Sequenced material: blood. The J gene is TRBJ2-2, the V gene TRBV2, with D hard to call. CDR3 bases: TGTGCCAGCGGGCCGCTAGGCGGGGAGCTGTTTTTT. Amino acid sequence: CASGPLGGELFF.